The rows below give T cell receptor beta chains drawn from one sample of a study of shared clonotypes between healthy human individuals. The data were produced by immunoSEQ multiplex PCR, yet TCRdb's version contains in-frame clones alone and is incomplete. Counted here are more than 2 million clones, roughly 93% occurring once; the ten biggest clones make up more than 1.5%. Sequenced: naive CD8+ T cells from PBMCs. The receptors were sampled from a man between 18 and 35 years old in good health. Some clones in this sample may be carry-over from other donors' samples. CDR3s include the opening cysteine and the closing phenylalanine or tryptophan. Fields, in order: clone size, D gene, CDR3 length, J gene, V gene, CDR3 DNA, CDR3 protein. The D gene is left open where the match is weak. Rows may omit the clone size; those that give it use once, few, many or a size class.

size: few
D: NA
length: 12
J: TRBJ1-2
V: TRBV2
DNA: TGTGCCACACTTGTGAGGGGACACGGCTACACCTTC
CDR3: CATLVRGHGYTF

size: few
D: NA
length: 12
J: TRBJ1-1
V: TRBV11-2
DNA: TGTGCCAGCAGCTTTTATAGGGGTGAAGCTTTCTTT
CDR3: CASSFYRGEAFF

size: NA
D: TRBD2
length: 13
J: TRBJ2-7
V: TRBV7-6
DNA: TGTGCCAGCAGCCCCGGTGGGCGGCTAGCGGAAATCTTC
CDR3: CASSPGGRLAEIF

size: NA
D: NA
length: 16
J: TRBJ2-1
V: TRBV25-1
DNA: TGTGCCAGCAGTGAATGGGGAGACAATCCCGGGCATGAGCAGTTCTTC
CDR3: CASSEWGDNPGHEQFF

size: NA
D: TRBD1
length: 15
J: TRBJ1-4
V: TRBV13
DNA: TGTGCCAGCAGCTTATTAGGACAGGGAATGGAAAAACTGTTTTTT
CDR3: CASSLLGQGMEKLFF

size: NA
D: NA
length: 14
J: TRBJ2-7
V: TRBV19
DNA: TGTGCCAGTAGTATAGATCTCCGGGGGATCGAGCAGTACTTC
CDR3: CASSIDLRGIEQYF

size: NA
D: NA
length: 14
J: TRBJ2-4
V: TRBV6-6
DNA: TGTGCCAGCACCCCGGTGGGAGGGGGCAACATTCAGTACTTC
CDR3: CASTPVGGGNIQYF

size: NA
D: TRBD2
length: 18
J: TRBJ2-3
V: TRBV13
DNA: TGTGCCAGCAGCTCCAGACTAGCGGGAGGGCCATTTTCAGATACGCAGTATTTT
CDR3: CASSSRLAGGPFSDTQYF

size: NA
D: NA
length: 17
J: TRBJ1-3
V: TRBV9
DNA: TGTGCCAGCAGCGTAGGTGGTAGCGCTTTCTCTGGAAACACCATATATTTT
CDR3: CASSVGGSAFSGNTIYF

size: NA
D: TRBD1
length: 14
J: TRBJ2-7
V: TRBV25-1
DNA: TGTGCCAGCAGTGAATCGACAGGGCCCGACGAGCAGTACTTC
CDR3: CASSESTGPDEQYF

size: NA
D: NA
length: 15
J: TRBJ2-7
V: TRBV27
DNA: TGTGCCAGCACCCCTCGGGGCGGGGTGGATGTAGAGCAGTACTTC
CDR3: CASTPRGGVDVEQYF

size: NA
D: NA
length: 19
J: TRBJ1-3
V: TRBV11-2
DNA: TGTGCCAGCAGCTTAGACGGAGGGTATGAATGGATTACTGGAAACACCATATATTTT
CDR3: CASSLDGGYEWITGNTIYF

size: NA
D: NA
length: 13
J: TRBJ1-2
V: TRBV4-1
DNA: TGCGCCAGCAGCCATGGGGGTAACTATGGCTACACCTTC
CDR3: CASSHGGNYGYTF

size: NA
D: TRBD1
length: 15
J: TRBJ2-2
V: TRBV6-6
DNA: TGTGCCAGCAGTATGACAGGGGCGGACACCGGGGAGCTGTTTTTT
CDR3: CASSMTGADTGELFF

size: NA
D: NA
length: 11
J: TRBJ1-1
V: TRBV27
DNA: TGTGCCAGCAGTTTAGGGCAAGAAGCTTTCTTT
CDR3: CASSLGQEAFF

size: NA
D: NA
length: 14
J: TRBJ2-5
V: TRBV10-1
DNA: TGCGCCAGCAGTGAGTCCGGGGGAGGAGAGACCCAGTACTTC
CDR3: CASSESGGGETQYF

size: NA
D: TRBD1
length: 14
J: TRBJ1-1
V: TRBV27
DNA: TGTGCCAGCAGGGACAGGGGGGCGAACACTGAAGCTTTCTTT
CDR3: CASRDRGANTEAFF

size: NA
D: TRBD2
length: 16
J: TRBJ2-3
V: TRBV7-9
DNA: TGTGCCAGCAGCCGGGGGGACCAGTTATTTTCAGATACGCAGTATTTT
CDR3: CASSRGDQLFSDTQYF

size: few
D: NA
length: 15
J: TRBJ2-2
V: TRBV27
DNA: TGTGCCAGCAGTTTCACTAGCCACCGCCCCGGGGAGCTGTTTTTT
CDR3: CASSFTSHRPGELFF

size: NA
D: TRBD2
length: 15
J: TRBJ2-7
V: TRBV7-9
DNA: TGTGCCAGCAGCACCACTAGCGGGAGTAGCTACGAGCAGTACTTC
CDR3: CASSTTSGSSYEQYF

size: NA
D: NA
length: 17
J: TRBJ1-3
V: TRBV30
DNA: TGTGCCTGGAGTGTACCCGGGGGAATCTTCTCTGGAAACACCATATATTTT
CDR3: CAWSVPGGIFSGNTIYF

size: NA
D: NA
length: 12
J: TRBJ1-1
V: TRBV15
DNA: TGTGCCACCAGCTCGACACCGTTTGAAGCTTTCTTT
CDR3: CATSSTPFEAFF

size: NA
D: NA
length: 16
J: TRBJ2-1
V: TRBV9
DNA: TGTGCCAGCAGCGTAGGGGCATCGGGAGCCGGTAATGAGCAGTTCTTC
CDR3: CASSVGASGAGNEQFF

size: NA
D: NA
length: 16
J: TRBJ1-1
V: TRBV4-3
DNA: TGCGCCAGCAGCCAACTGACCGGGACCCAGAACACTGAAGCTTTCTTT
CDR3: CASSQLTGTQNTEAFF

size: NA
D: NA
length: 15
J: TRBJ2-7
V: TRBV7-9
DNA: TGTGCCAGCAGCTTAGCGGGGCAGGTCTCCTACGAGCAGTACTTC
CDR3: CASSLAGQVSYEQYF

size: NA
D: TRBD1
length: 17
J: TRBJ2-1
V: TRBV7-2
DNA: TGTGCCAGCAGCCAACCGTCGGACAGGTTCAATTACAATGAGCAGTTCTTC
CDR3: CASSQPSDRFNYNEQFF

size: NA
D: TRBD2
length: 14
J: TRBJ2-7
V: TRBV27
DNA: TGTGCCAGCAGTCGAGGACTAGCCGGCCACGAGCAGTACTTC
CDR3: CASSRGLAGHEQYF

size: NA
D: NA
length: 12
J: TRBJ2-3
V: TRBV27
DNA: TGTGCCAGCAGTTCCCGTGGAGATACGCAGTATTTT
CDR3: CASSSRGDTQYF

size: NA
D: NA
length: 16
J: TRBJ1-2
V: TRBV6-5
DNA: TGTGCCAGCAGTTCCGTGGACAGCAGAGAATACTATGGCTACACCTTC
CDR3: CASSSVDSREYYGYTF

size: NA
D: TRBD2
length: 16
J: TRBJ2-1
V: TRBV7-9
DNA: TGTGCCAGCAGCAAGGTCCGACTAGCGGGAGTGAATGAGCAGTTCTTC
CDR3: CASSKVRLAGVNEQFF

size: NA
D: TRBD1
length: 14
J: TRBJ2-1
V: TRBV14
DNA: TGTGCCAGCAGCCAAAAGGGTCAGGGGGATGAGCAGTTCTTC
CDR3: CASSQKGQGDEQFF

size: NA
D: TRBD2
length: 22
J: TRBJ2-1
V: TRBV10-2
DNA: TGCGCCAGCAGTGAGTCAAGGGGGTCGGGACTAGCGGGAGAGAGCTCCTACAATGAGCAGTTCTTC
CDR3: CASSESRGSGLAGESSYNEQFF

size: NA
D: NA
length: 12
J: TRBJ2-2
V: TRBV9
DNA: TGTGCCAGCAGCGGGGCGGCCGGGGAGCTGTTTTTT
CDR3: CASSGAAGELFF

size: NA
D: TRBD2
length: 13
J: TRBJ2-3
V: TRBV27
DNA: TGTGCCAGCAGTTATAGCGGGAGGGCCCCGATACTGTTT
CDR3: CASSYSGRAPILF

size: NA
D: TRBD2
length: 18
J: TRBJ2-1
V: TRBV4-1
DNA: TGCGCCAGCAGCCAAGGTCTAGCGGGGGGGAGCTCCTACAATGAGCAGTTCTTC
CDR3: CASSQGLAGGSSYNEQFF

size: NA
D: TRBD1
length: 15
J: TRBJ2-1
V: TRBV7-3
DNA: TGTGCCAGCAGCGGGACAGGTTCACCCCAAAATGAGCAGTTCTTC
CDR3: CASSGTGSPQNEQFF

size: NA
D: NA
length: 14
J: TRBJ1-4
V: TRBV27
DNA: TGTGCCAGCAGTTTATCGAGTGGGGTAGAAAAACTGTTTTTT
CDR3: CASSLSSGVEKLFF

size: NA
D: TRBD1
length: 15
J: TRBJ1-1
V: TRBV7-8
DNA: TGTGCCAGCAGCGAAATGACAGGGCTTAACACTGAAGCTTTCTTT
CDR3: CASSEMTGLNTEAFF

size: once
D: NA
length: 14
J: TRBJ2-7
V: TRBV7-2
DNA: TGTGCCAGCAGCCCGAGGCAGGGGTCCTACGAGCAGTACTTC
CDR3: CASSPRQGSYEQYF

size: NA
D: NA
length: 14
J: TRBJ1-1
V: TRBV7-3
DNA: TGTGCCAGCAGCTGGACCGCAGAGAACACTGAAGCTTTCTTT
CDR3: CASSWTAENTEAFF

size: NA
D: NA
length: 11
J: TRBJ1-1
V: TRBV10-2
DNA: TGCGCCAGCAGTGTTGGCGCTGAAGCTTTCTTT
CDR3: CASSVGAEAFF

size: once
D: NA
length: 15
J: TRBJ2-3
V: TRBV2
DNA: TGTGCCAGCAGCGCCGGGACACTCGGCACAGATACGCAGTATTTT
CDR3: CASSAGTLGTDTQYF

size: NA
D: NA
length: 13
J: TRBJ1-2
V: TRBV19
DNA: TGTGCCAGTAGGTACAGGGTTACGGATGGCTACACCTTC
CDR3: CASRYRVTDGYTF

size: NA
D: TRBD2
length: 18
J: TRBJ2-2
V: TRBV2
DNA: TGTGCCAGCAGTCCCACACTAGCGGGAGGGCCGAACACCGGGGAGCTGTTTTTT
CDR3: CASSPTLAGGPNTGELFF

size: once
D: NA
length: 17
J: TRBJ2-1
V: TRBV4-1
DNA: TGCGCCAGCAGCCAAGTATCAGGAGTAAGCTCCTACAATGAGCAGTTCTTC
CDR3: CASSQVSGVSSYNEQFF

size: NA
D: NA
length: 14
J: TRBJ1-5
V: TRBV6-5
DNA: TGTGCCAGCAGAGTCCGGGACCCCAATCAGCCCCAGCATTTT
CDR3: CASRVRDPNQPQHF

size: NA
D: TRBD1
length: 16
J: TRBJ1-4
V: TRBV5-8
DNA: TGTGCCAGCAGCTTAGGACAGGGGGCAGCTAATGAAAAACTGTTTTTT
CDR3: CASSLGQGAANEKLFF

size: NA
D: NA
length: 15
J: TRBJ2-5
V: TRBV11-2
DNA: TGTGCCAGCAGCGCCCGGGACCCCGCGCTCGAGACCCAGTACTTC
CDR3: CASSARDPALETQYF

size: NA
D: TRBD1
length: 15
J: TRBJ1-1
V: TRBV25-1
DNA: TGTGCCAGCACCCTACGACAGGGGGCGACCACTGAAGCTTTCTTT
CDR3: CASTLRQGATTEAFF

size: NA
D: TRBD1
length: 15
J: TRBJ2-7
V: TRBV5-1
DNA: TGCGCCAGCAGCTTCCTTGGACAGGGACACTACGAGCAGTACTTC
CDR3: CASSFLGQGHYEQYF